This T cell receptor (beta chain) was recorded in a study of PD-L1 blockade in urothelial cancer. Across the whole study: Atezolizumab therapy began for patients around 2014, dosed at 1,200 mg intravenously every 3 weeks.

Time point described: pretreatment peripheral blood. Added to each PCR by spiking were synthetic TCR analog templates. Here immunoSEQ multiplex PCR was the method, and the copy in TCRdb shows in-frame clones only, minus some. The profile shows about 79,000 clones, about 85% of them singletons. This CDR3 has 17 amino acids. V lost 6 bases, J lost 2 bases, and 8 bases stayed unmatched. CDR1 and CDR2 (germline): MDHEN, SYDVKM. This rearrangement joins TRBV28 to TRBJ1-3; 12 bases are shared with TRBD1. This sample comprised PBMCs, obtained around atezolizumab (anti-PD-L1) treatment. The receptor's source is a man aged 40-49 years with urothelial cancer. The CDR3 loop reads CASRRGQGAGTGNTIYF. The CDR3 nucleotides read TGTGCCAGCAGGCGGGGACAGGGGGCTGGAACTGGAAACACCATATATTTT. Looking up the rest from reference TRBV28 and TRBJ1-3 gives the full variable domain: DVKVTQSSRYLVKRTGEKVFLECVQDMDHENMFWYRQDPGLGLRLIYFSYDVKMKEKGDIPEGYSVSREKKERFSLILESASTNQTSMYLCASRRGQGAGTGNTIYFGEGSWLTVV.